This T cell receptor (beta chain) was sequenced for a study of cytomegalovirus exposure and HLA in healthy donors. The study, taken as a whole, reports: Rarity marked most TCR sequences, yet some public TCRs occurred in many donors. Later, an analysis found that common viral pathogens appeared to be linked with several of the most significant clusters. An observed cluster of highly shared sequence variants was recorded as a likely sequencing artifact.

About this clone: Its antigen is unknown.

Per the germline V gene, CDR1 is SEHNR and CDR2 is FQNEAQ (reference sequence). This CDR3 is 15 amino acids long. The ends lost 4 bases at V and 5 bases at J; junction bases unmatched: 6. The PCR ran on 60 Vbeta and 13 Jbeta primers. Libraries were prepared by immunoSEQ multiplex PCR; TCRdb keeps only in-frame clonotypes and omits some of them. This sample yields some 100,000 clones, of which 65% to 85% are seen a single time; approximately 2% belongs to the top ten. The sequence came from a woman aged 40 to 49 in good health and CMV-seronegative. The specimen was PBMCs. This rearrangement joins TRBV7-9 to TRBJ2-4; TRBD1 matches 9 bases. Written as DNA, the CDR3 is TGTGCCAGCAGCTCGGGACAGGGTTCCCAAAACATTCAGTACTTC. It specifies CASSSGQGSQNIQYF.